One and the same sample provided the 9 T cell receptor beta chains below, sequenced in a study of blood T cell repertoires in COVID-19. TCRdb's table, derived via immunoSEQ multiplex PCR, lists solely in-frame clones and lacks some. The sample yields some 250,000 clones, approximately 83% seen once. The specimen was peripheral blood. The receptors stem from a woman aged 25-40 years who had recovered from COVID-19.

The rearrangement links TRBV7-2 to TRBJ2-5, with 14 nucleotides matching TRBD2. Germline CDR1 reads SGHTA; CDR2 reads FQGNSA. V dropped 0 bases and J dropped 5; count of bases not matched to a gene: 5. The CDR3 runs to 17 residues. This CDR3 is CASSLAPTSGGAETQYF. For the CDR3, the DNA is TGTGCCAGCAGCTTAGCCCCGACTAGCGGGGGGGCTGAGACCCAGTACTTC.

The chain carries TRBV4-1 and TRBJ1-2, with D possibly matching TRBD1 (6 bases). Trimming took off 0 bases at V and 4 bases at J, with 9 bases between the two ends. Germline V gene data show CDR1 as MGHRA and CDR2 as YSYEKL. The CDR3 spans 14 residues. CDR3 DNA: TGCGCCAGCAGCCAAGAGCAGGGGACCTATGGCTACACCTTC. Amino acid sequence: CASSQEQGTYGYTF.

This chain uses TRBV7-3 with TRBJ2-1; 11 bases map to TRBD2. The germline CDR1 and CDR2 sequences are SGHTA and FQGTGA. The CDR3 is made up of 15 amino acids. V lost 5 bases to trimming and J lost 8 bases; unmatched junction nucleotides: 8. The CDR3 DNA reads as TGTGCCAGCAGCACTTATAGCGGGGGGGCCTATGAGCAGTTCTTC. Translation: CASSTYSGGAYEQFF.

V and J are TRBV5-1 and TRBJ2-3; TRBD2 aligns across 7 bases. The junction had 3 bases not matched to a gene; V was cut back by 0 bases and J by 5 bases. The CDR3 has 14 residues. From germline, CDR1 is SGHRS and CDR2 YFSETQ. CDR3 in DNA: TGCGCCAGCAGCTTGGGACTAGCAGGAGATACGCAGTATTTT. It specifies CASSLGLAGDTQYF.

The rearrangement joins TRBV2 to TRBJ2-7; 9 bases map to TRBD1. CDR3 length: 15 amino acids. Germline lookup yields CDR1 SNHLY and CDR2 FYNNEI. Trimming removed 6 bases from V and 4 bases from J; junction bases left unmatched: 10. CDR3 bases: TGTGCCAGCAGCCGGGACAGGGTCAGTTCATACGAGCAGTACTTC. Translation: CASSRDRVSSYEQYF.

The genes are TRBV2 and TRBJ1-1; D gene ambiguous. Germline V gene lookup returns CDR1 SNHLY and CDR2 FYNNEI. The length of the CDR3 is 14 residues. Trimming cost V 5 bases and J 0 bases, with 10 bases left between them. The CDR3 sequence: CASSLQRMNTEAFF. Here the CDR3 DNA reads TGTGCCAGCAGTCTACAGAGAATGAACACTGAAGCTTTCTTT.

The gene calls are TRBV5-1 and TRBJ2-7, with 9 bases that match TRBD2. The CDR3 runs 14 residues. V dropped 4 bases and J dropped 7; count of bases not matched to a gene: 9. Germline CDR1 is SGHRS and CDR2 is YFSETQ. CDR3 amino acids: CASSMGLASGEQYF. In nucleotides, the CDR3 is TGCGCCAGCAGCATGGGACTAGCAAGCGGGGAGCAGTACTTC. The whole variable domain, remainder taken from reference TRBV5-1 and TRBJ2-7, is KAGVTQTPRYLIKTRGQQVTLSCSPISGHRSVSWYQQTPGQGLQFLFEYFSETQRNKGNFPGRFSGRQFSNSRSEMNVSTLELGDSALYLCASSMGLASGEQYFGPGTRLTVT.

V usage is TRBV5-1 and J usage is TRBJ1-1, with unresolved D. V gave up 0 bases and J gave up 1 base, with 7 bases separating them. The CDR3 is made up of 14 amino acids. Germline values: CDR1 SGHRS, CDR2 YFSETQ. CDR3 coding DNA: TGCGCCAGCAGCTTGGTATCAGGGAACACTGAAGCTTTCTTT. Translation: CASSLVSGNTEAFF.

The V gene is TRBV5-1, the J gene TRBJ2-1; TRBD2 might be the D (7 bases). This CDR3 has 16 amino acids. Trimming cost V 0 bases and J 4 bases, with 14 bases left between them. CDR1 is SGHRS and CDR2 is YFSETQ in the germline V gene. The CDR3 DNA reads TGCGCCAGCAGCTTGGATAGGGGGGGAAATTACAATGAGCAGTTCTTC. Translation gives CASSLDRGGNYNEQFF.